This record looks at one TCR beta chain sequence and its context. These data are taken from a study of blood T cell repertoires in COVID-19. Study context: Sources were T cells, B-cell-depleted T cells, or PBMCs; the material itself was cDNA or gDNA.

Original handling: Reference gene primer amplification gave nucleated cell count estimates. Clones were sequenced by immunoSEQ multiplex PCR, and TCRdb holds only the in-frame ones, with some missing. The D gene and trimming were derived from the DNA, and the V and J assignments and clone size from that table. This table has under 250,000 clones, 86% appearing once. The CDR3 loop spans 10 amino acids. CDR1 is DFQATT, CDR2 SNEGSKA, per germline (reference sequence). V lost 5 bases and J 8 bases, leaving 9 bases between the germline ends. This chain joins TRBV20-1 and TRBJ1-2; no definite D call. This receptor was identified in a man aged 55 to 70 with acute or convalescent COVID-19. Input material: peripheral blood. The DNA for the CDR3 is TGCAGTGCTGGCGGGGAGGGCTACACCTTC. This encodes CSAGGEGYTF.